This T cell receptor beta chain was identified in a study of cytomegalovirus exposure and HLA in healthy donors. Overall study: In an earlier analysis, 117 million unique TCR beta sequences were found from some 180 million T cells. Ancestry clustering placed about 86% of approximately 420 genotyped donors in the Caucasian-associated cluster. General observations from the study: Researchers left out some V segments, among them TRBV6-2 and TRBV6-3, as indistinguishable.

The CDR3 has 13 residues. V lost 2 bases, J lost 1 base, and 5 bases lay in between. CDR1 SEHNR and CDR2 FQNEAQ come from the germline V gene (reference sequence). The study ran its PCR with 60 Vbeta and 13 Jbeta primers. Profiled with immunoSEQ multiplex PCR; TCRdb holds only in-frame clones, not every one. The sample gives 70,000 to 95,000 clones, approximately 56% of which show up once; roughly 6% is in the top ten. In the case of this clone: Its antigen is currently unknown.

Input material: PBMCs. This rearrangement joins TRBV7-9 to TRBJ1-1; no definite D call. The TCR comes from a woman aged 25 to 39 in good health and CMV-seropositive. CDR3 protein: CASSLSQNTEAFF. Here the CDR3 DNA reads TGTGCCAGCAGCTTATCCCAGAACACTGAAGCTTTCTTT.